The 5 T cell receptor beta chains below were found in one sample sequenced in a study of blood T cell repertoires in COVID-19. Clones were sequenced by immunoSEQ multiplex PCR, and TCRdb holds only the in-frame ones, with some missing. The sample carries some 400,000 clones, roughly 86% recorded once. The sample taken for sequencing was PBMCs or T cells enriched from blood (not recorded which). The receptors were gathered from a woman in her twenties or thirties who had recovered from COVID-19.

The chain recombines TRBV5-1 with TRBJ2-7; 14 bases fit TRBD2. From germline, CDR1 is SGHRS and CDR2 YFSETQ. The CDR3 length is 18 residues. The J segment lost 5 bases and the V segment lost 0 bases, leaving 10 bases of the junction unmatched. This chain's CDR3 is CASSLGIFKTSGRDEQYF. CDR3 DNA: TGCGCCAGCAGCTTGGGGATCTTCAAGACTAGCGGGAGGGACGAGCAGTACTTC.

This chain uses TRBV2 with TRBJ2-5; a weak D match, TRBD2 (6 bases). The CDR3 runs to 14 residues. Between the trimmed V and J ends, which lost 5 bases and 0 bases, there was a span of 10 bases. Germline lookup yields CDR1 SNHLY and CDR2 FYNNEI. The CDR3 coding sequence is TGTGCCAGCAGTCGGGACTCGTACCAAGAGACCCAGTACTTC. This translates into CASSRDSYQETQYF.

V gene TRBV4-1 combines with J gene TRBJ2-5; TRBD2 matches at 10 bases. Germline V gives CDR1 MGHRA, CDR2 YSYEKL. J was trimmed by 5 bases and V by 1 base; bases with no gene match: 4. The CDR3 extends over 15 amino acids. The CDR3 nucleotides read TGCGCCAGCAGCCAAGCCGGACTAGCGGCGGAGACCCAGTACTTC. This sequence encodes CASSQAGLAAETQYF.

The chain couples TRBV6-6 to TRBJ1-1, with 10 positions matching TRBD1. Losses at the gene ends were 2 bases for V and 3 bases for J; bases not matched to a gene: 0. Looked up from germline, CDR1 is MNHNY and CDR2 is SVGAGI (reference sequence). This CDR3 has 14 amino acids. For the CDR3, the DNA is TGTGCCAGCAGTTACGGGACAGGGGACACTGAAGCTTTCTTT. This translates into CASSYGTGDTEAFF.

CDR3 bases: TGTGCCAGCAGTTTATTAGGGGGCGGGGAAACCCAGTACTTC. Translation: CASSLLGGGETQYF. This chain joins TRBV28 and TRBJ2-5; D perhaps matches TRBD1 (7 bases). The CDR3 has 14 amino acids. Germline CDR1 reads MDHEN; CDR2 reads SYDVKM. The ends were cut back, 1 base at V and 8 bases at J, with 14 bases in the middle.